One and the same sample provided the 7 T cell receptor beta chains below, sequenced in a study of pediatric ulcerative colitis. Produced via immunoSEQ multiplex PCR; TCRdb's table is partial and in-frame only. Here the sample spans roughly 30,000 clones, 82% being singletons. The sequencing sample was made of blood. These TCRs come from a boy aged 10-17 years with severe ulcerative colitis.

The chain couples TRBV4-3 to TRBJ2-1; D might be TRBD1 (5 bases). From germline, CDR1 is LGHNA and CDR2 YSLEER. Trimming removed 3 bases from V and 6 bases from J, with 24 bases in between. The CDR3 contains 18 residues. As DNA, the CDR3 is TGCGCCAGCAGCCAGGGGATGAGGTCAGGGCCGCGAGGCAATGAGCAGTTCTTC. Translation gives CASSQGMRSGPRGNEQFF.

The count of this clone is one. The chain carries TRBV21-1 and TRBJ1-4; the listed D gene, TRBD1, was not tested against the DNA. TRBV21-1 represents a pseudogene. The CDR3 sequence is 18 residues long. The CDR3 bases are TGTGCCAGCAGCAAAGTGCTGGGCTCCCCCTCAACTAATGAAAAACTGTTTTTT. Translating it yields CASSKVLGSPSTNEKLFF.

The chain joins TRBV7-2 to TRBJ2-3, with D possibly matching TRBD2 (7 bases). The CDR3 totals 14 residues. In germline, CDR1 is SGHTA, CDR2 FQGNSA. V shed 2 bases and J shed 6 bases, with 12 bases lying between them. The CDR3 is CASSLPGGRDTQYF. The CDR3 nucleotides are TGTGCCAGCAGCTTACCCGGGGGGCGGGATACGCAGTATTTT.

V is TRBV6-5 and J is TRBJ2-7; tentatively, D is TRBD1 (5 bases). The germline V gene has CDR1 MNHEY and CDR2 SVGAGI. The CDR3 covers 12 residues. V lost 6 bases and J 3 bases, leaving 9 bases between the germline ends. CDR3 amino acids: CASSRQFYEQYF. The CDR3 region has the DNA TGTGCCAGCAGCCGACAGTTCTACGAGCAGTACTTC.

V usage is TRBV18 and J usage is TRBJ2-3, with unresolved D. Germline V gene sequence: CDR1 KGHSH, CDR2 LQKENI. The CDR3 is made up of 14 amino acids. V was pared by 0 bases and J by 6 bases, with 10 bases between. The CDR3 loop is CASSPPQFSDTQYF. CDR3 DNA: TGTGCCAGCTCACCACCGCAGTTTTCCGATACGCAGTATTTT. The entire variable domain, with the rest obtained from reference TRBV18 and TRBJ2-3, is as follows: NAGVMQNPRHLVRRRGQEARLRCSPMKGHSHVYWYRQLPEEGLKFMVYLQKENIIDESGMPKERFSAEFPKEGPSILRIQQVVRGDSAAYFCASSPPQFSDTQYFGPGTRLTVL.

The chain is built from TRBV4-3 and TRBJ2-6, with a tentative D call TRBD1 (5 bases). The germline V and J ends were trimmed by 1 base and 0 bases, with 7 bases remaining between them. Germline-derived CDR1 and CDR2 are LGHNA and YSLEER. This CDR3 region has 16 residues. The CDR3 here is CASSQGQSSGANVLTF. The CDR3 DNA reads as TGCGCCAGCAGCCAAGGACAGTCCTCTGGGGCCAACGTCCTGACTTTC.

The CDR3 nucleotides are TGTGCCTGGAGCGGACTCACCGGGGAGCTGTTTTTT. It specifies CAWSGLTGELFF. This chain joins TRBV30 and TRBJ2-2; D may be TRBD2 (5 bases). Trimming took off 3 bases at V and 4 bases at J, with 6 bases between the two ends. There are 12 residues in the CDR3. Germline V gene data show CDR1 as GTSNPN and CDR2 as SVGIG (reference sequence).